This T cell receptor (beta chain) was identified in a study of T cell responses to AZD1222 COVID-19 vaccine (dated by TCRdb to about 2021). General notes on the study: Because spike-specific TCR depth and breadth did not differ between the two schedules, AZD1222 recipients who got a second dose at roughly 4 weeks were pooled with those who got a second dose at roughly 12 weeks. A total of under 250 trial participants underwent TCR sequencing, of whom about 210 had received two doses of AZD1222 and about 25 had received two doses of the MenACWY control vaccine. Trial participants were enrolled by age into subgroups of 18-55, 56-69 and 70-plus years, and around 150, 28 and 57 TCR-sequenced participants, respectively, were included in these subgroups.

Per the germline V gene, MNHNS is the CDR1 and SASEGT is the CDR2. The CDR3 sequence holds 15 residues, the cysteine and phenylalanine included. The retained sequence is limited to the CDR3, 45 bases, with the frame set at the first base. The germline ends are 12 bases apart after V is trimmed by 3 bases and J by 3 bases. Points the paper makes about the study in general: Conclusions about previously exposed vaccinees are limited, since just 5 to 7 AZD1222 recipients were seropositive for SARS-CoV-2 at baseline. Participants were mostly white British and included more females than males, and it was suggested by the authors that clonal diversity may have been underestimated. No day 14 peak-response samples were available, so repertoires were characterized only after the peak T cell response. Reportedly, close to half of the unique spike-specific TCRs recognized epitopes lying outside the regions that are mutated in the B.1.351 and B.1.1.7 variants. In the small 56-69-year group, the increase in depth fell short of significance, most likely because of low power. After two AZD1222 doses, both the breadth and the depth of spike-specific TCRs were significantly higher than at day 0 and than in MenACWY recipients. CD4 TCRs associated with the vaccine covered the entire spike protein, and the dominant responses were in regions 160-218 and 743-854.

Comment on this clone: Its antigen remains undetermined. There are no base qualities to consult, and no much larger clone falls within one base.

The CDR3 regions of human TCRbeta chains were analyzed by immunosequencing. The study's processing was this. Repertoire TCRs were matched against a reference library of SARS-CoV-2-specific TCRs generated with the MIRA antigen-specificity platform. Breadth was defined as the fraction of unique TCRs that were SARS-CoV-2-associated, and depth was defined as the fraction of total T cells that were SARS-CoV-2-associated. Each spike-specific TCR was assigned to its reactive spike region and to a CD4 or CD8 class using the MIRA data. Log10-transformed breadth and depth values were compared by one-way ANOVA with Sidak's multiple comparisons tests. TCRdb limited this immuneACCESS table to in-frame rearrangements with V and J called. A share of clones is missing; checked studies link under half to unresolved V genes, and the rest is unexplained. From that table come the V and J calls and clone size; the DNA was used to work out D and trimming. This sample comprises 80,000 to 95,000 clones, 60% to 80% of them detected only once. The ten largest clones capture under 25% of the sample.

This specimen's time point label, per the study, means: baseline before first vaccination. Vaccinee samples came from UK trials COV001 and COV002, including a single-blind randomized controlled phase 2/3 trial of AZD1222 (ChAdOx1 nCoV-19) in healthy adults. Trial participant PBMC samples were collected at day 0 and day 28 after the second dose for TCRbeta chain sequencing. The rearranged segments are TRBV6-1 and TRBJ2-1; TRBD1 is possibly the D segment (6 matching bases). The sample here was peripheral blood, taken on day 0 of AZD1222 vaccination. This TCR was recovered from an adult in good health. The CDR3 reads as follows: CASSEIPGVYNEQFF. The DNA reads as follows: TGTGCCAGCAGTGAGATACCAGGGGTCTACAATGAGCAGTTCTTC.